This TCR beta chain was identified in a study of response to subunit inactivated influenza vaccine. Study-wide points: The authors suggested that few new T cells are recruited per seasonal influenza vaccination.

TCRdb recomputed calls from the RT-PCR reads with MiXCR, one row per CDR3 protein. The sample contains around 750,000 distinct CDR3 sequences, less than 25% of which appear only once. Germline assignment: CDR1 SGHTA and CDR2 FQGNSA. This CDR3 is built from 15 residues. Losses at the gene ends were 4 bases for V and 5 bases for J; bases not matched to a gene: 8. At least ten counts were recorded for this clonotype. Its antigen is currently unknown. The genes are TRBV7-2 and TRBJ2-5; 9 bases agree with TRBD2. The origin of this receptor is a man between 50 and 59 years old who received an inactivated influenza vaccine. The sequences come from PBMCs from blood, collected more than 4 days after vaccination. In DNA, the CDR3 is TGTGCCAGCAGCTACGTAGCGGGAGCACTTGAGACCCAGTACTTC. This sequence encodes CASSYVAGALETQYF.